This record covers a single T cell receptor beta chain. The CDR3 loop spans 14 amino acids. Trimming took 7 bases from V and 5 from J, leaving 18 bases between them. Germline assignment: CDR1 SGHRS and CDR2 YFSETQ. In the study's own analysis: Nucleated cell counts were estimated from reference gene primer amplification. Only in-frame clones appear in the TCRdb table, and some are missing; sequencing was by immunoSEQ multiplex PCR. V and J calls and clone size are those listed in that table; D and trimming were worked out from the DNA. The sample has roughly 500,000 clones; 85% to 90% are singletons. This entry is derived from a study of blood T cell repertoires in COVID-19. Study summary: Spain, Italy and the United States supplied samples that represented acute and convalescent COVID-19.

The TCR originated in a woman between 35 and 50 years old who had recovered from COVID-19. Sequencing input: PBMCs or T cells enriched from blood (not recorded which). V usage is TRBV5-1 and J usage is TRBJ1-1; D is possibly TRBD1 (5 bases). The CDR3 region has the DNA TGCGCCAGCTCTATTTCAGGGCTGGGAACTGAAGCTTTCTTT. Translating gives CASSISGLGTEAFF.